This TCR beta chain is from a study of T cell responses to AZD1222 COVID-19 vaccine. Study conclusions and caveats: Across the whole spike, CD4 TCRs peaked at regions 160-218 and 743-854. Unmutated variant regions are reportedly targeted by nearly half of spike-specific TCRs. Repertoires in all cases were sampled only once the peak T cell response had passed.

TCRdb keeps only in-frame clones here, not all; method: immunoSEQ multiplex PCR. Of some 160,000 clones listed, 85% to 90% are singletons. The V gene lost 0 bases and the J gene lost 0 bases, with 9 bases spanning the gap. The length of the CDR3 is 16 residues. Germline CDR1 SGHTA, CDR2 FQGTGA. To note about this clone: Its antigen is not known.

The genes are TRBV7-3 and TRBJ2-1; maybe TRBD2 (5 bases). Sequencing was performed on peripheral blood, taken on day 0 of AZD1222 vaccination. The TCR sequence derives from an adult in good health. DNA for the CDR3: TGTGCCAGCAGCTTAACTCGCGGGTACTCCTACAATGAGCAGTTCTTC. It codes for CASSLTRGYSYNEQFF.